A single sample gave rise to the 18 T cell receptor beta chains below, sequenced in a study of CD8 T cells in Susac syndrome. With random hexamers, 0.5 to 1 ug RNA was reverse transcribed. Via MiXCR, TCRdb re-called the immunoSEQ multiplex PCR reads, giving one row per CDR3 protein. The table records some 100,000 distinct CDR3 sequences, 95% to 98% of them present only once. Specimen: CD4+ T cells from PBMCs. These receptors were collected from a human donor in good health.

This chain links TRBV20-1 with TRBJ2-5, with TRBD2 matching over 16 bases. Germline CDR1 and CDR2: DFQATT and SNEGSKA (reference sequence). J lost 5 bases, V lost 0 bases, and 12 bases had no gene match. The CDR3 is made up of 19 amino acids. The CDR3: CSARDLFGTSGRARETQYF. In DNA, the CDR3 is TGCAGTGCTAGAGACCTCTTTGGGACTAGCGGGAGGGCCAGGGAGACCCAGTACTTC.

The chain uses TRBV5-1 and TRBJ2-5; D call uncertain. Trimming left V 4 bases short and J 4 bases short, with 20 bases between. Germline V gene data show CDR1 as SGHRS and CDR2 as YFSETQ. The CDR3 is 16 amino acids. In nucleotides, the CDR3 is TGCGCCAGCAGCGCCCAACTAAGTTTGGTCGCAGAGACCCAGTACTTC. Translation gives CASSAQLSLVAETQYF.

The J gene is TRBJ2-7, the V gene TRBV2, with D perhaps matching TRBD2 (7 bases). V shed 5 bases and J shed 2 bases, with 13 bases lying between them. The CDR3 consists of 14 residues. The germline CDR1 and CDR2 sequences are SNHLY and FYNNEI. Written as DNA, the CDR3 is TGTGCCAGCAGTTTAGAGGGGGGGCCCTACGAGCAGTACTTC. Protein sequence: CASSLEGGPYEQYF.

The J gene is TRBJ1-5, the V gene TRBV12-3 or TRBV12-4; D is unresolved. The CDR3 runs to 14 residues. Trimming pared 3 bases from V and 2 bases from J, leaving 8 bases between. The CDR3 coding sequence is TGTGCCAGCAGTTTCTATGACCGCAATCAGCCCCAGCATTTT. It specifies CASSFYDRNQPQHF.

The V and J genes are TRBV7-9 and TRBJ2-7; 9 bases are shared with TRBD1. Germline V gene lookup returns CDR1 SEHNR and CDR2 FQNEAQ (reference sequence). The CDR3 has 14 amino acids. Trimming at V came to 1 base and at J to 3 bases, leaving 1 base not matched to a gene. CDR3: CASSLGDRVYEQYF. CDR3 nucleotides: TGTGCCAGCAGCTTAGGGGACAGGGTCTACGAGCAGTACTTC.

The V and J genes are TRBV19 and TRBJ1-2, with TRBD1 as a possible D gene (6 bases). This CDR3 has 14 residues. Germline loops: CDR1 LNHDA, CDR2 SQIVND (reference sequence). V was cut by 6 bases and J by 0 bases, with 11 bases left in between. The DNA for the CDR3 is TGTGCCAGTAGCGGGCGGGGGCCTAACTATGGCTACACCTTC. This encodes CASSGRGPNYGYTF.

The chain joins TRBV6-2 or TRBV6-3 to TRBJ2-5; TRBD1 aligns across 7 bases. Germline assignment: CDR1 MNHEY and CDR2 SVGEGT. V gave up 5 bases and J gave up 5 bases; unmatched junction bases: 5. This CDR3 has 13 residues. CDR3 sequence (DNA): TGTGCCAGCAGTGGACCAGGGGGTGAGACCCAGTACTTC. It translates to CASSGPGGETQYF.

The V gene is TRBV18, the J gene TRBJ2-2; no definite D call. The CDR3 length is 14 residues. CDR1 is KGHSH, CDR2 LQKENI, per germline. V was clipped by 3 bases and J by 1 base, with 6 bases between them. Here the CDR3 DNA reads TGTGCCAGCTCACCCGCAGGGAACACCGGGGAGCTGTTTTTT. Amino acid sequence: CASSPAGNTGELFF.

The chain employs TRBV9 and TRBJ2-7, with TRBD1 identical over 9 bases. The V gene end was trimmed by 0 bases and the J gene end by 5 bases; junction bases not matched to a gene: 9. Germline assignment: CDR1 SGDLS and CDR2 YYNGEE. The CDR3 loop spans 16 amino acids. This chain's CDR3 is CASSVGLGQGFHEQYF. Here the CDR3 DNA reads TGTGCCAGCAGCGTAGGGTTGGGACAGGGTTTCCACGAGCAGTACTTC.

The gene calls are TRBV7-8 and TRBJ1-5; D is unclear. V lost 0 bases and J 0 bases, leaving 6 bases between the germline ends. The germline CDR1 and CDR2 sequences are SGHVS and FQNEAQ. The CDR3 has 15 residues. The CDR3 is CASSLALISNQPQHF. CDR3 DNA sequence: TGTGCCAGCAGCTTAGCGTTGATTAGCAATCAGCCCCAGCATTTT.

The J gene is TRBJ2-6, the V gene TRBV7-8; 9 bases match TRBD1. Per the germline V gene, CDR1 is SGHVS and CDR2 is FQNEAQ. V lost 4 bases to trimming and J lost 0 bases; unmatched junction nucleotides: 7. The CDR3 consists of 18 residues. As DNA, the CDR3 is TGTGCCAGCAGCTCCCGGGACAGGGTGTTCTCTGGGGCCAACGTCCTGACTTTC. This sequence encodes CASSSRDRVFSGANVLTF.

This chain connects TRBV5-6 to TRBJ1-2; D may be TRBD1 (5 bases). The germline CDR1 and CDR2 sequences are SGHDT and YYEEEE. This CDR3 has 11 residues. The CDR3 DNA reads as TGTGCAAGCCGCCGGGACGCGGGCTACACCTTC. The encoded protein is CASRRDAGYTF.

V usage is TRBV5-1 and J usage is TRBJ2-1; maybe TRBD1 (5 bases). V lost 0 bases and J lost 9, with 7 bases in between. Germline V gene lookup returns CDR1 SGHRS and CDR2 YFSETQ. CDR3 length: 12 residues. In DNA form, the CDR3 reads TGCGCCAGCAGCTTGGATGGGGCTGAGCAGTTCTTC. Encoded protein: CASSLDGAEQFF.

The chain couples TRBV7-2 to TRBJ1-2; D gene unclear. V was clipped by 1 base and J by 5 bases, with 11 bases between them. The length of the CDR3 is 14 residues. Germline assignment: CDR1 SGHTA and CDR2 FQGNSA. DNA of the CDR3: TGTGCCAGCAGCTTAGGCAGCCTTGGGTATGGCTACACCTTC. It encodes CASSLGSLGYGYTF.

J is TRBJ2-7 and V is TRBV7-2; unclear D gene. CDR1 and CDR2 (germline): SGHTA, FQGNSA. The CDR3 is made up of 13 amino acids. V was pared by 4 bases and J by 1 base, with 8 bases between. The CDR3 protein is CASSSFGSYEQYF. For the CDR3, the DNA is TGTGCCAGCAGCTCCTTTGGGTCCTACGAGCAGTACTTC. The full variable domain, completed using reference TRBV7-2 and TRBJ2-7, is GAGVSQSPSNKVTEKGKDVELRCDPISGHTALYWYRQSLGQGLEFLIYFQGNSAPDKSGLPSDRFSAERTGGSVSTLTIQRTQQEDSAVYLCASSSFGSYEQYFGPGTRLTVT.

This chain joins TRBV7-2 and TRBJ2-1, with TRBD2 matching over 12 bases. Germline V gene lookup returns CDR1 SGHTA and CDR2 FQGNSA. The CDR3 has 14 amino acids. Trimming at V came to 7 bases and at J to 3 bases, leaving 1 base not matched to a gene. The DNA of the CDR3 is TGTGCCAGCACGACTAGCGGGAGCTACAATGAGCAGTTCTTC. Protein product: CASTTSGSYNEQFF.

The V and J genes are TRBV12-3 or TRBV12-4 and TRBJ1-1, with D perhaps matching TRBD1 (5 bases). The CDR3 sequence is 14 residues long. V lost 4 bases, J lost 2 bases, and 11 bases lay in between. CDR3 sequence reads: CASSSQGSNTEAFF. CDR3 nucleotide sequence: TGTGCCAGCAGTTCCCAGGGTAGTAACACTGAAGCTTTCTTT.

The chain has TRBV9 and TRBJ2-7; 7 nucleotides align to TRBD2. The germline V gene has CDR1 SGDLS and CDR2 YYNGEE. The junction had 1 base not matched to a gene; V was cut back by 2 bases and J by 2 bases. The CDR3 sequence is 13 residues long. CDR3 DNA sequence: TGTGCCAGCAGCGTCAGCGGGACCTACGAGCAGTACTTC. This translates into CASSVSGTYEQYF. The whole variable domain, remainder taken from reference TRBV9 and TRBJ2-7, is DSGVTQTPKHLITATGQRVTLRCSPRSGDLSVYWYQQSLDQGLQFLIQYYNGEERAKGNILERFSAQQFPDLHSELNLSSLELGDSALYFCASSVSGTYEQYFGPGTRLTVT.